This T cell receptor beta chain was sequenced in a study of T cell repertoires in cytomegalovirus infection. Study at large: An indication of both CMV infection and matching HLA type came from public TCR beta signatures.

Each CDR3 protein gets one entry after TCRdb re-called the reads with MiXCR. This sample has approximately 290,000 distinct CDR3 sequences, with about a quarter found just once. Per the germline V gene, CDR1 is SGHTA and CDR2 is FQGNSA. The CDR3 length is 17 residues. The V end was cut by 0 bases, the J end by 0 bases, with 12 bases between. Overall study findings and caveats: The study found HLA-C-restricted CMV-specific TCR beta clonotypes dominating the ex vivo response. Summed frequency of public TCR beta families distinguished CMV carriers with the relevant HLA.

This clonotype was detected ten times or more. Its antigen is unknown. The sequencing input was PBMCs. This clonotype was sampled from a human donor in good health (CMV status not recorded). Some clones in this sample may be carry-over from other donors' samples. This sequence joins TRBV7-2 and TRBJ2-1; D unclear. For the CDR3, the DNA is TGTGCCAGCAGCTTAGCCGGTTCGGCTACCTCCTACAATGAGCAGTTCTTC. It specifies CASSLAGSATSYNEQFF.